Each of the 15 T cell receptor beta chains below was sequenced from the same sample in a study of blood T cell repertoires in COVID-19. The method was immunoSEQ multiplex PCR; TCRdb's version includes in-frame clones alone and lacks a portion of them. The sample contains 160,000 or so clones, about 84% of which appear only once. Specimen: PBMCs or T cells enriched from blood (not recorded which). These receptors originate from a woman aged 40 to 49 with acute COVID-19.

The rearrangement uses TRBV5-1 and TRBJ2-1; D possibly corresponds to TRBD2 (5 bases). The V and J ends lost 2 bases and 8 bases respectively, with 11 bases between them. CDR1 is SGHRS, CDR2 YFSETQ, per germline. The CDR3 is 13 residues long. CDR3 sequence: CASSLVDGDEQFF. CDR3 DNA: TGCGCCAGCAGCTTAGTGGACGGGGATGAGCAGTTCTTC.

The genes are TRBV12-3 or TRBV12-4 and TRBJ2-7, with D uncertain. V lost 4 bases and J lost 0, with 4 bases in between. The CDR3 runs 12 residues. The CDR3 bases are TGTGCCAGCAGTTGGGCCTCCTACGAGCAGTACTTC. Its protein product is CASSWASYEQYF.

This chain uses TRBV3-1 (or the pseudogene TRBV3-2) with TRBJ2-3; possibly TRBD2 for D (5 bases). The length of the CDR3 is 16 residues. V was pared by 0 bases and J by 2 bases, with 12 bases between. CDR1 is LGHDT and CDR2 is YNNKEL in the germline V gene (reference sequence). The CDR3 region has the DNA TGTGCCAGCAGCCAAGATCCAGCGGCCTCCACAGATACGCAGTATTTT. This sequence encodes CASSQDPAASTDTQYF.

This chain links TRBV7-9 with TRBJ2-3; 7 bases map to TRBD1. Germline CDR1 reads SEHNR; CDR2 reads FQNEAQ (reference sequence). The CDR3 runs to 15 residues. The V segment lost 7 bases and the J segment 0 bases; nucleotides outside the gene matches: 7. In nucleotides, the CDR3 is TGTGCCAGCACCCTTGGGGGACAGAGCACAGATACGCAGTATTTT. As protein: CASTLGGQSTDTQYF.

The CDR3 nucleotides are TGTGCCAGCAGCCCTAAAGGGGATCCCACAGATACGCAGTATTTT. It translates to CASSPKGDPTDTQYF. This chain uses TRBV7-8 with TRBJ2-3; D perhaps matches TRBD1 (5 bases). Trimming pared 5 bases from V and 2 bases from J, leaving 14 bases between. This CDR3 region has 15 residues. Germline V gene sequence: CDR1 SGHVS, CDR2 FQNEAQ. Variable domain in full (rest from reference TRBV7-8 and TRBJ2-3): GAGVSQSPRYKVAKRGQDVALRCDPISGHVSLFWYQQALGQGPEFLTYFQNEAQLDKSGLPSDRFFAERPEGSVSTLKIQRTQQEDSAVYLCASSPKGDPTDTQYFGPGTRLTVL.

This sequence joins TRBV5-1 and TRBJ1-2, with D perhaps TRBD1 (5 bases). There are 13 residues in the CDR3. V was trimmed by 2 bases and J by 3 bases, leaving 8 bases between them. Germline-derived CDR1 and CDR2 are SGHRS and YFSETQ. Written as DNA, the CDR3 is TGCGCCAGCAGCTTCGGGGGGGACTATGGCTACACCTTC. It is translated as CASSFGGDYGYTF.

This clone appeared once. This chain connects TRBV10-3 to TRBJ1-3, with a possible D match to TRBD1 (6 bases). Trimming cost V 7 bases and J 4 bases, with 17 bases left between them. The CDR3 spans 15 residues. Germline V gives CDR1 ENHRY, CDR2 SYGVKD. CDR3 sequence reads: CAIKRGAPYGNTIYF. In DNA, the CDR3 is TGTGCCATCAAGCGGGGGGCACCCTACGGAAACACCATATATTTT.

This clone has just a few counts. V gene TRBV7-2 combines with J gene TRBJ1-3; 8 positions agree with TRBD1. With 4 bases clipped from V and 5 bases from J, the junction kept 4 bases outside the gene matches. This CDR3 has 14 residues. CDR1 SGHTA and CDR2 FQGNSA come from the germline V gene. CDR3 residues: CASSSRTGRNTIYF. The DNA of the CDR3 is TGTGCCAGCAGCTCACGGACAGGGAGAAACACCATATATTTT.

The V call is TRBV5-4, the J call TRBJ2-2, with a possible D match to TRBD2 (5 bases). This CDR3 comprises 13 residues. The ends were cut back, 4 bases at V and 6 bases at J, with 10 bases in the middle. Germline V gene lookup returns CDR1 SGHNT and CDR2 YYREEE (reference sequence). The CDR3 DNA reads as TGTGCCAGCAGCCGGGATGGGCCCGGGGAGCTGTTTTTT. Amino acid sequence: CASSRDGPGELFF. The variable domain in full, completed from reference TRBV5-4 and TRBJ2-2, reads ETGVTQSPTHLIKTRGQQVTLRCSSQSGHNTVSWYQQALGQGPQFIFQYYREEENGRGNFPPRFSGLQFPNYSSELNVNALELDDSALYLCASSRDGPGELFFGEGSRLTVL.

This CDR3 is CASSYSIRANYGYTF. The CDR3 region has the DNA TGTGCCAGCAGTTACTCGATTCGAGCTAACTATGGCTACACCTTC. The V call is TRBV6-5, the J call TRBJ1-2; D is undetermined. V was clipped by 0 bases and J by 0 bases, with 8 bases between them. Germline assignment: CDR1 MNHEY and CDR2 SVGAGI. The CDR3 consists of 15 residues.

The chain has TRBV7-9 and TRBJ2-3; possibly TRBD2 for D (6 bases). The CDR3 extends over 16 amino acids. Trimming took off 5 bases at V and 0 bases at J, with 15 bases between the two ends. CDR1 SEHNR and CDR2 FQNEAQ come from the germline V gene (reference sequence). The CDR3 spells CASSRPASVSTDTQYF. In DNA, the CDR3 is TGTGCCAGCAGCCGTCCGGCTAGCGTTAGCACAGATACGCAGTATTTT.

J is TRBJ2-7 and V is TRBV28; TRBD2 matches at 9 bases. This CDR3 contains 14 residues. The J segment lost 0 bases and the V segment lost 5 bases, leaving 2 bases of the junction unmatched. Germline V gene data show CDR1 as MDHEN and CDR2 as SYDVKM. Here the CDR3 reads CASSPSGNSYEQYF. The DNA of the CDR3 is TGTGCCAGCAGTCCTAGCGGGAACTCCTACGAGCAGTACTTC.

The rearrangement joins TRBV29-1 to TRBJ2-1; TRBD2 agrees at 14 bases. Germline CDR1 and CDR2: SQVTM and ANQGSEA. CDR3 size: 15 residues. Trimming removed 8 bases from V and 10 bases from J; junction bases left unmatched: 13. The CDR3 protein is CSSITGLAGVEEQFF. Written as DNA, the CDR3 is TGCAGCTCGATAACGGGACTAGCGGGAGTTGAGGAGCAGTTCTTC.

This clone was found a few times. The rearrangement links TRBV18 to TRBJ1-3; no clear D. CDR1 and CDR2 from the germline V gene are KGHSH and LQKENI. V gave up 3 bases and J gave up 0 bases, with 12 bases separating them. This CDR3 has 16 amino acids. The CDR3 DNA is TGTGCCAGCTCACCGTACGCTAGAAGCTCTGGAAACACCATATATTTT. This encodes CASSPYARSSGNTIYF.

The V call is TRBV6-6, the J call TRBJ2-6, with TRBD1 matching over 7 bases. This CDR3 has 16 residues. CDR1 MNHNY and CDR2 SVGAGI come from the germline V gene (reference sequence). J gave up 2 bases and V 2 bases, and 3 bases lay outside the gene matches. CDR3 region: CASSYPTGPGANVLTF. In DNA, the CDR3 is TGTGCCAGCAGTTACCCGACAGGGCCTGGGGCCAACGTCCTGACTTTC.